This T cell receptor beta chain was captured in a study of Ad26.COV2.S vaccination and SARS-CoV-2 variants. With V trimmed by 5 bases and J by 5 bases, 9 bases remained unmatched. The germline V gene has CDR1 SGHAT and CDR2 FQDESV (reference sequence). The CDR3 covers 16 residues. Treatment here: approximately 18 received Ad26.COV2.S at low or high dose, single or two shots; 5 received placebo; per-sample allocation not given. The study sampled participants on day 63 after the first vaccine or placebo injection. TCRdb's copy holds only in-frame clones and misses some; the assay was immunoSEQ multiplex PCR. This table holds about 350,000 clones, more than 85% found once.

The chain carries TRBV11-1 and TRBJ2-1; 10 nucleotides line up with TRBD2. The sequence derives from a person aged 18 to 59 who received the Ad26.COV2.S COVID-19 vaccine or a placebo. This sample comprised peripheral blood, obtained in a trial of Ad26.COV2.S vaccine versus placebo. The CDR3 bases are TGTGCCAGCAGCCCACCATGGACTAGCGGTGACAATGAGCAGTTCTTC. Translated: CASSPPWTSGDNEQFF.